Described below is a single TCR beta chain sequence and its context. The time point was: recipient sample about 28 days before transplant, after cytoreduction. Only in-frame clones appear in the TCRdb table, and some are missing; sequencing was by immunoSEQ multiplex PCR. The data contain approximately 8,700 clones, about 88% of them singletons. This record comes from a study of T cell clonotyping in hematopoietic cell transplantation. Germline V gives CDR1 SNHLY, CDR2 FYNNEI. After removal of 6 bases from V and 4 bases from J, the junction contained 1 base not matched to a gene. The CDR3 is 12 residues long.

The input for sequencing was peripheral blood mononuclear cells, taken before stem cell transplant. The origin of this receptor is a woman aged 55-69 years with acute myeloid leukemia. Some clones in this sample may be carry-over from other donors' samples. This chain links TRBV2 with TRBJ1-2; 8 nucleotides line up with TRBD1. The CDR3 sequence: CASRGQVYGYTF. CDR3 in DNA: TGTGCCAGCAGGGGACAGGTCTATGGCTACACCTTC.